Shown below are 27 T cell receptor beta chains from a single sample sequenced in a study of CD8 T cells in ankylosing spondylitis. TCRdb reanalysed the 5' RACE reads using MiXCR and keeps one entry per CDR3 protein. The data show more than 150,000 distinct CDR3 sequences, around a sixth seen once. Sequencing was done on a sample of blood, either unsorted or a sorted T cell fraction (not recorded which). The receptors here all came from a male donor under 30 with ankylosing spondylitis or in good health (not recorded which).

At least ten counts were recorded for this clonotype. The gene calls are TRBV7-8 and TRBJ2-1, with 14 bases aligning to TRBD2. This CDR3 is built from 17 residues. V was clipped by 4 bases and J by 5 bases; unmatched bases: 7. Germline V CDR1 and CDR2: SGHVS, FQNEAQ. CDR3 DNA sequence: TGTGCCAGCAGCTCCCGGACTAGCGGGAGGCAACACAATGAGCAGTTCTTC. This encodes CASSSRTSGRQHNEQFF.

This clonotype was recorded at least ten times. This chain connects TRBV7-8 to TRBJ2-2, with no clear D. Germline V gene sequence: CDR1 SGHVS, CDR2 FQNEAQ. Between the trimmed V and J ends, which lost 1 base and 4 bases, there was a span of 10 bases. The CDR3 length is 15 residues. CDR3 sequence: CASSLVPVGTGELFF. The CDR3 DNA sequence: TGTGCCAGCAGCTTAGTCCCCGTAGGCACCGGGGAGCTGTTTTTT.

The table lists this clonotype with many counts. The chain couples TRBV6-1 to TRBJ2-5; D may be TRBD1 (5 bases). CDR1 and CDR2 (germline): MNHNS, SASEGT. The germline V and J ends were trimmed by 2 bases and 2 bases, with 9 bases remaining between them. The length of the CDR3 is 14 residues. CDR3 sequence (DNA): TGTGCCAGCAGTGAACAGGGCTGGCAAGAGACCCAGTACTTC. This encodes CASSEQGWQETQYF.

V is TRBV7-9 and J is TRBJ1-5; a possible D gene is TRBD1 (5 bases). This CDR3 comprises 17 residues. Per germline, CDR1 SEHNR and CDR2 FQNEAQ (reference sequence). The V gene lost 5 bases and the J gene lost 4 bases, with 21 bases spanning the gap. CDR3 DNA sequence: TGTGCCAGCAGCCCCGACCTCGAGGGACGTCGGAATCAGCCCCAGCATTTT. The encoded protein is CASSPDLEGRRNQPQHF. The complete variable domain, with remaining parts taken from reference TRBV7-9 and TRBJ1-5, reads DTGVSQNPRHKITKRGQNVTFRCDPISEHNRLYWYRQTLGQGPEFLTYFQNEAQLEKSRLLSDRFSAERPKGSFSTLEIQRTEQGDSAMYLCASSPDLEGRRNQPQHFGDGTRLSIL.

CDR3 sequence (DNA): TGTGCCAGCTCGCGCCTCCCCTACAATGAGCAGTTCTTC. It yields the protein CASSRLPYNEQFF. J is TRBJ2-1 and V is TRBV2, with no clear D. The CDR3 extends over 13 amino acids. Trimming took 8 bases from V and 2 from J, leaving 10 bases between them. Germline-derived CDR1 and CDR2 are SNHLY and FYNNEI. The whole variable domain, remainder taken from reference TRBV2 and TRBJ2-1, is EPEVTQTPSHQVTQMGQEVILRCVPISNHLYFYWYRQILGQKVEFLVSFYNNEISEKSEIFDDQFSVERPDGSNFTLKIRSTKLEDSAMYFCASSRLPYNEQFFGPGTRLTVL.

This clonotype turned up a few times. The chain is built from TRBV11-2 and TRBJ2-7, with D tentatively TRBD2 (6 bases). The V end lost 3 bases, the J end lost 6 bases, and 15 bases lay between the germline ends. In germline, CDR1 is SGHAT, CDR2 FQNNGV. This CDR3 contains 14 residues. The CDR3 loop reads CASSFGGFASEQYV. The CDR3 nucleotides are TGTGCCAGCAGCTTCGGAGGGTTCGCCTCCGAGCAGTACGTC.

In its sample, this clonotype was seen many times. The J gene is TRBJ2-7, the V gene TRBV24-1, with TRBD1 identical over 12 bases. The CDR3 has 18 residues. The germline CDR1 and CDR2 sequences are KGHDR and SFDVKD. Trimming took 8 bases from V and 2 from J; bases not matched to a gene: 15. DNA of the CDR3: TGTGCCACCACCCAAAATAAGAAAGGGACAGGGGGCACCTACGAGCAGTACGTC. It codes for CATTQNKKGTGGTYEQYV.

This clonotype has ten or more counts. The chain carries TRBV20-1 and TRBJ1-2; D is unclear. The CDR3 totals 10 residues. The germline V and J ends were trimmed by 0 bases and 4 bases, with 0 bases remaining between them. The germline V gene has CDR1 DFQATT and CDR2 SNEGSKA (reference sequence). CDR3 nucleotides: TGCAGTGCTAGAGACTATGGCTACACCTTC. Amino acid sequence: CSARDYGYTF.

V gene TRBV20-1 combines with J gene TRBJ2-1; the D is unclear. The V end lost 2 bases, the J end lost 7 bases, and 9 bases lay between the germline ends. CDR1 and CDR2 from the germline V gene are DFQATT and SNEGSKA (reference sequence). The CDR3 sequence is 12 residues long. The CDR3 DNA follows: TGCAGTGCTAGACCGTCTCGAAATGAGCAGTTCTTC. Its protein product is CSARPSRNEQFF.

In DNA form, the CDR3 reads TGTGCCAGCAGGTTACTAGCGGGGAGCACAGATACGCAGTATTTT. It translates to CASRLLAGSTDTQYF. The V gene is TRBV12-3 or TRBV12-4, the J gene TRBJ2-3; 10 bases map to TRBD2. Losses at the gene ends were 6 bases for V and 0 bases for J; bases not matched to a gene: 3. This CDR3 spans 15 amino acids.

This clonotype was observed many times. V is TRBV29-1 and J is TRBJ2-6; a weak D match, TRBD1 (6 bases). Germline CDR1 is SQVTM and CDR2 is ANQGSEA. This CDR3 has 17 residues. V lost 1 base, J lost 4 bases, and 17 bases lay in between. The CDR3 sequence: CSVEGTEKWGGANVLTF. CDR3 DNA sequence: TGCAGCGTTGAAGGGACAGAAAAATGGGGGGGGGCCAACGTCCTGACTTTC.

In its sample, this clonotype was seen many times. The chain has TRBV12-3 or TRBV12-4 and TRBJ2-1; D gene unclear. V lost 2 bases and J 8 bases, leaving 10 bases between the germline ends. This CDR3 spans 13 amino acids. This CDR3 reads CASSLSGSHEQFF. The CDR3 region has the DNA TGTGCCAGCAGTTTATCCGGCTCCCATGAGCAGTTCTTC.

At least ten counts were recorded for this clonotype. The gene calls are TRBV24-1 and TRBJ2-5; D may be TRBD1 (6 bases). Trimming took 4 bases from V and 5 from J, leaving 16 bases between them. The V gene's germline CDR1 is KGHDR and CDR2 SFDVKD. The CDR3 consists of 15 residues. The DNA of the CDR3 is TGTGCCACCAGTGACCCAAGACCTCAGGGGGAGACCCAGTACTTC. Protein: CATSDPRPQGETQYF.

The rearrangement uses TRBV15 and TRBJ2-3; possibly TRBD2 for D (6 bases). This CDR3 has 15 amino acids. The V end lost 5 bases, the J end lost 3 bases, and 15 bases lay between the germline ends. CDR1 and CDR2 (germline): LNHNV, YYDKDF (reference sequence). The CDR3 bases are TGTGCCACCAGCCCCGGGGCGGGAAGAACAGATACGCAGTATTTT. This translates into CATSPGAGRTDTQYF. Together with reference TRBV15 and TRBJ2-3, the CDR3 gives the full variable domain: DAMVIQNPRYQVTQFGKPVTLSCSQTLNHNVMYWYQQKSSQAPKLLFHYYDKDFNNEADTPDNFQSRRPNTSFCFLDIRSPGLGDTAMYLCATSPGAGRTDTQYFGPGTRLTVL.

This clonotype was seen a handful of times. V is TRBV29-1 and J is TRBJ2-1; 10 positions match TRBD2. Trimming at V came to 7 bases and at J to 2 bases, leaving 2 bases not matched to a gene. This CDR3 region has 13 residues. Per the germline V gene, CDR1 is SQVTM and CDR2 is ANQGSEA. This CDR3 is CSDGTSAYNEQFF. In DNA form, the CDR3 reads TGCAGCGACGGGACTAGCGCCTACAATGAGCAGTTCTTC.

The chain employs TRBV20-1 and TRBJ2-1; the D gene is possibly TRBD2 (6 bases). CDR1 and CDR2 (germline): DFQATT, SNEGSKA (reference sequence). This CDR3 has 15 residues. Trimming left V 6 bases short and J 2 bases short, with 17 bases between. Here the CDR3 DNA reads TGCAGTGCCCGACCCGGGAGCCACCCCTACAATGAGCAGTTCTTC. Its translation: CSARPGSHPYNEQFF.

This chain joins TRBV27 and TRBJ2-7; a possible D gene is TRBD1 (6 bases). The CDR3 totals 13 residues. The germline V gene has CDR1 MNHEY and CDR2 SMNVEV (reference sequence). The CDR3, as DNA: TGTGCCAGCAGCCAACAGGGTTCCTACGAGCACTACGTC. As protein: CASSQQGSYEHYV.

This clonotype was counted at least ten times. The CDR3 is CASSEMGGGTHNEQFF. DNA of the CDR3: TGCGCCAGCAGTGAGATGGGGGGGGGGACTCACAATGAGCAGTTCTTC. V usage is TRBV10-2 and J usage is TRBJ2-1; the match to TRBD2 covers 7 bases. The V gene end was trimmed by 2 bases and the J gene end by 5 bases; junction bases not matched to a gene: 9. Germline loops: CDR1 WSHSY, CDR2 SAAADI. The CDR3 loop spans 16 amino acids.

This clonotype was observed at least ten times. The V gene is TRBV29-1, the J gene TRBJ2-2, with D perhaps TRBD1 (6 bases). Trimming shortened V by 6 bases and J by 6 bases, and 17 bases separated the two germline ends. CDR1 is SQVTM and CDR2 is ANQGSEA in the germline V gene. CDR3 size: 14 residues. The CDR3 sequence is CSVQKQGFPGELFF. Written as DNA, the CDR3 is TGCAGCGTCCAGAAACAGGGTTTCCCCGGGGAGCTGTTTTTT.

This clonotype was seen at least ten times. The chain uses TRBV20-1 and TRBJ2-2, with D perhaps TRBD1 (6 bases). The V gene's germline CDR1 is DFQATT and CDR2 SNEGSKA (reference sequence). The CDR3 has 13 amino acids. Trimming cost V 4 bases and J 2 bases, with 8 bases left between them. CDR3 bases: TGCAGTGCTACAGGGGTCAACACCGGGGAGCTGTTTTTT. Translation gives CSATGVNTGELFF.

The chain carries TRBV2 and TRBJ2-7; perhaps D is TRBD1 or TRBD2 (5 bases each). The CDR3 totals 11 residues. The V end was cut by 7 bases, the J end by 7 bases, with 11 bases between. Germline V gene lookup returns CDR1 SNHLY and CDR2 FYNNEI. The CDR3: CASKGTEEQYV. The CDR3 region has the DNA TGTGCCAGCAAGGGGACGGAGGAGCAGTACGTC.

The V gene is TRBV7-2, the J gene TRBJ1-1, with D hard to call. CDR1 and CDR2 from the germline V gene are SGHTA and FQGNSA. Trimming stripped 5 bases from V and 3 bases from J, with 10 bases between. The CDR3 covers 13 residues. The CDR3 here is CASSPLGDTEAFF. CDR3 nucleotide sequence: TGTGCCAGCAGCCCGCTCGGGGACACTGAAGCTTTCTTT.

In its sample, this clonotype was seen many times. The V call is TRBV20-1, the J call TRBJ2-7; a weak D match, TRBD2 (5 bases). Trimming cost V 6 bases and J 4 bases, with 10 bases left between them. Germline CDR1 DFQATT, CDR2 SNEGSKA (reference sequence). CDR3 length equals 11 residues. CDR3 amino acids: CSAREIYEQYF. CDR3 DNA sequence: TGCAGTGCGAGGGAAATTTACGAGCAGTACTTC.

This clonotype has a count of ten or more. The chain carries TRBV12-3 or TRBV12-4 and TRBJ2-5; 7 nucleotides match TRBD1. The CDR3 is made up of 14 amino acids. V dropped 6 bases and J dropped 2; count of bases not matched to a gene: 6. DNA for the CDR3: TGTGCCAGCAGACCCGGGACAGTTCAAGAGACCCAGTACTTC. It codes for CASRPGTVQETQYF.

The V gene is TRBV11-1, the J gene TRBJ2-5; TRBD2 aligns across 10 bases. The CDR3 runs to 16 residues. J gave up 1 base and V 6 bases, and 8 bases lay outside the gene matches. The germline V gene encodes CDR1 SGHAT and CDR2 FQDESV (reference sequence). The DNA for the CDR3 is TGTGCCAGCAGTCCGCAGACTAGCGGGCCCCAAGAGACCCAGTACTTC. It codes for CASSPQTSGPQETQYF.

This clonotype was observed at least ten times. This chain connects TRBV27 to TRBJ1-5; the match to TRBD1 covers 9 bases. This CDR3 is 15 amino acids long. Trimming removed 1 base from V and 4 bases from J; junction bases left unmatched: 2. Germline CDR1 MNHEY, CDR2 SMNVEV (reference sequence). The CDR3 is CASSLYGTGNQPQHF. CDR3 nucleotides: TGTGCCAGCAGTTTATATGGGACAGGGAATCAGCCCCAGCATTTT.

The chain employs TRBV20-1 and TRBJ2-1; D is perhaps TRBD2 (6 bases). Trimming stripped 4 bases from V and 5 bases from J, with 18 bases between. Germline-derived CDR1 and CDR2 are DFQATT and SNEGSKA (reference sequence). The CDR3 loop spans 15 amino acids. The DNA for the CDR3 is TGCAGTGCTACCCTTGCCCCTAGCGTGAACAATGAGCAGTTCTTC. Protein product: CSATLAPSVNNEQFF.